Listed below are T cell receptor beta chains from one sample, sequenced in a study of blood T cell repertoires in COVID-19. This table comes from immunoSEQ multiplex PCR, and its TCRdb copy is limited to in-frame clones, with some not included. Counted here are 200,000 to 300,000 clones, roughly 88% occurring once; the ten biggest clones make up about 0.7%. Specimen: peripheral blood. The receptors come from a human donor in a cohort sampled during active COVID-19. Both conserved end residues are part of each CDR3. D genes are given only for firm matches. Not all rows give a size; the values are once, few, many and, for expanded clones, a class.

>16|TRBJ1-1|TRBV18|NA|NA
TGTGCCAGCTCACACAGGGAGGGGGGCATGAACACTGAAGCTTTCTTT
CASSHREGGMNTEAFF
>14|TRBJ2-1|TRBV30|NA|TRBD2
TGTGCCTGGAGTCGGGAGGGCCTGGCCAATGAGCAGTTCTTC
CAWSREGLANEQFF
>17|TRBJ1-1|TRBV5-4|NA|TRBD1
TGTGCCAGCAGCCACCTCGGGACAGGGGATTTAAACACTGAAGCTTTCTTT
CASSHLGTGDLNTEAFF
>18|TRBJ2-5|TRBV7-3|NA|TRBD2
TGTGCCAGCAGCTCCCCCCCCGGGACTAGTCCCCCCCAAGAGACCCAGTACTTC
CASSSPPGTSPPQETQYF
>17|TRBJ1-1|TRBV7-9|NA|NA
TGTGCCAGCAGCCCTACTCCGGGGGGAGGGCCGAACACTGAAGCTTTCTTT
CASSPTPGGGPNTEAFF
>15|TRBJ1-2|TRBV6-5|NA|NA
TGTGCCAGCAGTTACTCGGTGTCAGGCTACTATGGCTACACCTTC
CASSYSVSGYYGYTF
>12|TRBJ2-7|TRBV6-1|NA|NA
TGTGCCAGCAGTGACATTTCCTACGAGCAGTACTTC
CASSDISYEQYF
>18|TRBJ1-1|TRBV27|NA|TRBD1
TGTGCCAGCTCCCGGTTGGCTTCCGGGACAGGGATGAGCACTGAAGCTTTCTTT
CASSRLASGTGMSTEAFF
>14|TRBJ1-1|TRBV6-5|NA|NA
TGTGCCAGCAGTTCCCCGGGGGGTGGGACTGAAGCTTTCTTT
CASSSPGGGTEAFF
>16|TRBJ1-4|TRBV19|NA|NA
TGTGCCAGTAGTAATCTCGAGACACCTACTAATGAAAAACTGTTTTTT
CASSNLETPTNEKLFF
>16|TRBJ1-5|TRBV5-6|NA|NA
TGTGCCAGCAGCTTGGGGTTCGGGGAAACCAATCAGCCCCAGCATTTT
CASSLGFGETNQPQHF
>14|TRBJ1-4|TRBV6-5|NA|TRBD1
TGTGCCAGCAGTCGGGACAGGGGGCATGAAAAACTGTTTTTT
CASSRDRGHEKLFF
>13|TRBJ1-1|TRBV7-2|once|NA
TGTGCCAGCAGCTTAGCGCGGGAATCTGAAGCTTTCTTT
CASSLARESEAFF
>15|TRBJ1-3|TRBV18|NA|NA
TGTGCCAGCTCACCCTCGACAGGTCCTGGAAACACCATATATTTT
CASSPSTGPGNTIYF
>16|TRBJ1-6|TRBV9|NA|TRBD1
TGTGCCAGCAGCGGAACAGGGGGTGCTGAGAATTCACCCCTCCACTTT
CASSGTGGAENSPLHF
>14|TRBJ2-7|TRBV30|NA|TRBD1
TGTGCCTGGAGGACAGGGGGAGGATTCTACGAGCAGTACTTC
CAWRTGGGFYEQYF
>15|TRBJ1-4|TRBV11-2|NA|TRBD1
TGTGCCAGCAGCTCCTTGACAGGGGGCGACGAAAAACTGTTTTTT
CASSSLTGGDEKLFF
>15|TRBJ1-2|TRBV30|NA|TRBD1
TGTGCCTGGAGTCCATTTACAGGGGGACCCCTTGGCTACACCTTC
CAWSPFTGGPLGYTF
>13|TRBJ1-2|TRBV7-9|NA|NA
TGTGCCAGCAGACCCGGACAGTCATATGGCTACACCTTC
CASRPGQSYGYTF
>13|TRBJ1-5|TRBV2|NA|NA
TGTGCCAGCAGTGAAGGACTCAATCAGCCCCAGCATTTT
CASSEGLNQPQHF
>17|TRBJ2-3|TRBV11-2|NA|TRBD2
TGTGCCAGCAGGTTAGCGGGGGGGCTTGCCTGGACAGATACGCAGTATTTT
CASRLAGGLAWTDTQYF
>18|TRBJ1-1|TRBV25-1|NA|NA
TGTGCCAGCAGTGATTTTACCCGCCCACAGGGCCTGAACACTGAAGCTTTCTTT
CASSDFTRPQGLNTEAFF
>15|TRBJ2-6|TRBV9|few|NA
TGTGCCAGCAGCGCGGGACACTCTGGGGCCAACGTCCTGACTTTC
CASSAGHSGANVLTF
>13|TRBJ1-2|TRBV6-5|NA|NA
TGTGCCAGCACTCCGGGATCCAACTATGGCTACACCTTC
CASTPGSNYGYTF
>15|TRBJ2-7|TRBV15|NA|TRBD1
TGTGCCACCAGCAGAGATCAGGGACAGGGGTACGAGCAGTACTTC
CATSRDQGQGYEQYF
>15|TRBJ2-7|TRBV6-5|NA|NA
TGTGCCAGTCTTCCGGCGGGCCACAGCTCCTACGAGCAGTACTTC
CASLPAGHSSYEQYF
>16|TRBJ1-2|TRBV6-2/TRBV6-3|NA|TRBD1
TGTGCCAGCAGTTACTCCTCACGGACAGGAGAGTATGGCTACACCTTC
CASSYSSRTGEYGYTF
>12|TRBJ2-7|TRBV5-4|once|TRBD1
TGTGCCACACAAAACAGGGGCTACGAGCAGTACTTC
CATQNRGYEQYF
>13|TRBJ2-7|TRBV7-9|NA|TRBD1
TGTGCCAGCAGCTCGACAGGGGACCACGAGCAGTACTTC
CASSSTGDHEQYF
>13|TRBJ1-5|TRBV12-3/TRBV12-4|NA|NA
TGTGCCAGCAGCTGGACTGACAATCAGCCCCAGCATTTT
CASSWTDNQPQHF
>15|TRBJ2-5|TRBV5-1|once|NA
TGCGCCAGCAGCTTAACAGGGTCCGATGAGGAGACCCAGTACTTC
CASSLTGSDEETQYF
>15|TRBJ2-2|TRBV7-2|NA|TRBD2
TGTGCCAGCAGCTTAGTGGTAGCGGGGACCGGGGAGCTGTTTTTT
CASSLVVAGTGELFF
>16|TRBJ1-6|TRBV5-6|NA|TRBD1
TGTGCCAGCAGCAAACCATACGGGACAGGGTACTCACCCCTCCACTTT
CASSKPYGTGYSPLHF
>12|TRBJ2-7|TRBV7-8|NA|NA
TGTGCCAGCAGCTTAAGCCGCGGCGAGCAGTACTTC
CASSLSRGEQYF
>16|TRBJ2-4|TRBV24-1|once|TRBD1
TGTGCCACCAGTGACCCCCGGGACAGGGCTGAAAACATTCAGTACTTC
CATSDPRDRAENIQYF
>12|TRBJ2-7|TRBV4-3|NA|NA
TGCGCCAGCAGCCAAGCTCCCGGCGAGCAGTACTTC
CASSQAPGEQYF